This is a list of T cell receptor beta chains from one sample in a study of T cell responses to AZD1222 COVID-19 vaccine. The protocol was immunoSEQ multiplex PCR, while the TCRdb copy is restricted to in-frame clones and leaves out a portion. Here the sample spans some 99,000 clones, approximately 85% being singletons. The input for sequencing was peripheral blood, taken on day 0 of MenACWY control vaccination. These receptors were obtained from an adult in good health. Each CDR3 is given with its conserved first and last residue. D genes are given only for firm matches. Clone size, where shown, is once, few, many, or a class for clones that have expanded.

D,J,size,V,DNA,CDR3
TRBD2,TRBJ2-3,NA,TRBV27,TGTGCCAGCAGTTTATTGGGAGGGCCTACGGGTACAGATACGCAGTATTTT,CASSLLGGPTGTDTQYF
NA,TRBJ1-1,NA,TRBV13,TGTGCCAGCAGCTCCTCCTGGGAGGGGCCGAAGGTAGAAGCTTTCTTT,CASSSSWEGPKVEAFF
TRBD2,TRBJ2-7,NA,TRBV6-5,TGTGCCAGCATGGAGTGGGGGGGCTACGAGCAGTACTTC,CASMEWGGYEQYF
NA,TRBJ2-3,NA,TRBV5-4,TGTGCCAGCAGCTTCCAAGACACAGATACGCAGTATTTT,CASSFQDTDTQYF
NA,TRBJ2-7,few,TRBV7-2,TGTGCCAGCAGTACCGAGTTGGGCGGGGCCTACGAGCAGTACTTC,CASSTELGGAYEQYF
TRBD2,TRBJ2-5,NA,TRBV18,TGTGCCAGCTCACCCCCTAGCGGGCAGACTGGGTCCCAGTACTTC,CASSPPSGQTGSQYF
NA,TRBJ2-7,NA,TRBV6-5,TGTGCCAGCAGGGACCGAAGCTCCTACGAGCAGTACTTC,CASRDRSSYEQYF
NA,TRBJ2-1,few,TRBV29-1,TGCAGCGTTGGCTCAGGTCTGGAGCAGTTCTTC,CSVGSGLEQFF
TRBD1,TRBJ1-6,once,TRBV13,TGTGCCAGCAGCTCGCGCAGACAGGGGGCGGATTCACCCCTCCACTTT,CASSSRRQGADSPLHF
TRBD1,TRBJ1-2,many,TRBV7-9,TGTGCCAGCAGCCATGGGACAGGGGCCTTGTTTGGTGGCTACACCTTC,CASSHGTGALFGGYTF
NA,TRBJ2-1,NA,TRBV27,TGTGCCAGCAGTTTATCCGGCAGCACCTACAATGAGCAGTTCTTC,CASSLSGSTYNEQFF
TRBD1,TRBJ2-7,once,TRBV19,TGTGCCAGTAAGGTGACAGGGGGAAACGAGCAGTACTTC,CASKVTGGNEQYF
TRBD2,TRBJ2-1,NA,TRBV5-1,TGCGCCAGCAGCCCGGAAGCGGGAGGTGTGTACAATGAGCAGTTCTTC,CASSPEAGGVYNEQFF
NA,TRBJ2-7,NA,TRBV7-9,TGTGCCAGCAGCAACTCGGGAGATTCGGGAGAGCAGTACTTC,CASSNSGDSGEQYF
NA,TRBJ1-5,NA,TRBV6-6,TGTGCCAGCAGTTACTCCGGGGCCTACTGGCCCCAGCATTTT,CASSYSGAYWPQHF
NA,TRBJ2-7,NA,TRBV7-2,TGTGCCAGCAGCCTCGGGGCCTGGGAGCAGTACTTC,CASSLGAWEQYF
NA,TRBJ2-7,once,TRBV30,TGTGCCTGGAGTGGAGGGTCTGCCTACGAGCAGTACTTC,CAWSGGSAYEQYF
NA,TRBJ2-1,once,TRBV6-2/TRBV6-3,TGTGCCAGCAGCGGAACATCATACTCCTACAATGAGCAGTTCTTC,CASSGTSYSYNEQFF
TRBD1,TRBJ1-1,once,TRBV30,TGTGCCGGAGACCGACAGGGCAACACTGAAGCTTTCTTT,CAGDRQGNTEAFF
NA,TRBJ1-6,NA,TRBV7-2,TGTGCCAGCAGTCCCAACGGCTCCTATAATTCACCCCTCCACTTT,CASSPNGSYNSPLHF
TRBD1,TRBJ1-3,NA,TRBV2,TGTGCCAGCAGCACGACAGGGGCTGGAAACACCATATATTTT,CASSTTGAGNTIYF
NA,TRBJ1-6,NA,TRBV18,TGTGCCAGCTCACCAGTCGCCAGGGGCCTTAACCCCTATAATTCACCCCTCCACTTT,CASSPVARGLNPYNSPLHF
NA,TRBJ1-6,NA,TRBV7-9,TGTGCCAGCAGCTTACGGACGAATTCACCCCTCCACTTT,CASSLRTNSPLHF
NA,TRBJ1-5,NA,TRBV6-1,TGTGCCAGCAGTGAAGCAGGGATCAATAGCAATCAGCCCCAGCATTTT,CASSEAGINSNQPQHF
NA,TRBJ2-2,NA,TRBV5-1,TGCGCCAGCAGCTTGACGGGGCCCGGGGAGCTGTTTTTT,CASSLTGPGELFF
NA,TRBJ2-7,NA,TRBV5-8,TGTGCCAGCAGCTCCCACCCCTACGAGCAGTACTTC,CASSSHPYEQYF
NA,TRBJ1-2,NA,TRBV5-1,TGCGCCAGCAGCTTGGAGGAAACGGAACCCTATGGCTACACCTTC,CASSLEETEPYGYTF
NA,TRBJ1-1,NA,TRBV7-2,TGTGCCAGCAGCTTAAACTTCGGACTCCTTTTCTTT,CASSLNFGLLFF
TRBD2,TRBJ2-1,NA,TRBV28,TGTGCCAGCAGTTCCCCGGGAGGGAAATCCTACAATGAGCAGTTCTTC,CASSSPGGKSYNEQFF
TRBD1,TRBJ1-6,once,TRBV2,TGTGCCAGCAGGGGAGAGGGGGCTTATAATTCACCCCTCCACTTT,CASRGEGAYNSPLHF
NA,TRBJ1-2,NA,TRBV7-9,TGTGCCAGCAGCTTAGCGGGATACAGGGCAGTAGCTAACTATGGCTACACCTTC,CASSLAGYRAVANYGYTF
TRBD1,TRBJ1-1,NA,TRBV27,TGTGCCAGCAGTTCCCAGGGGGCGAACACTGAAGCTTTCTTT,CASSSQGANTEAFF
NA,TRBJ2-7,NA,TRBV2,TGTGCCAGCAGTGAAATCGTCGGGGCAGGTCGCAGATTC,CASSEIVGAGRRF
TRBD2,TRBJ2-7,NA,TRBV11-2,TGTGCCAGCAGCTTTAGCGGGACCCTCCGGGAGCAGTACTTC,CASSFSGTLREQYF
NA,TRBJ2-2,NA,TRBV5-1,TGCGCCAGCAGCTTGGGGTCGGGGTACGGCGGGGAGCTGTTTTTT,CASSLGSGYGGELFF
TRBD1,TRBJ1-2,large,TRBV19,TGTGCCAGTAGTATATTCCCGGGACAGGCGGCCTATGGCTACACCTTC,CASSIFPGQAAYGYTF
TRBD1,TRBJ2-4,NA,TRBV9,TGTGCCAGCAGCGGAGGAGGTACAGGGGCCATTCAGTACTTC,CASSGGGTGAIQYF
NA,TRBJ2-7,NA,TRBV2,TGTGCCACCTCAGGGTACGGGGGGCCCTCCTACGAGCAGTACTTC,CATSGYGGPSYEQYF
NA,TRBJ2-7,once,TRBV5-5,TGTGCCAGCAGCCCCTTGAGGACAAGCAACGAGCAGTACTTC,CASSPLRTSNEQYF
NA,TRBJ1-6,NA,TRBV6-5,TGTGCCAGCAGTCGACAGAGTTCCTATAATTCACCCCTCCACTTT,CASSRQSSYNSPLHF
NA,TRBJ2-5,NA,TRBV7-9,TGTGCCAGCAGCTTAGACGACCGTTTTGGGGACTTC,CASSLDDRFGDF
TRBD1,TRBJ2-1,NA,TRBV30,TGTGCCTGGAGTGTTGGGACAGGAGACCTCAATGAGCAGTTCTTC,CAWSVGTGDLNEQFF
NA,TRBJ2-7,NA,TRBV15,TGTGCCACCAGCAGAGAGAGCCCGTTCCTGCACGAGCAGTACTTC,CATSRESPFLHEQYF
TRBD1,TRBJ1-4,once,TRBV5-1,TGCGCCAGCAGCAAGGGGGCTGAGGGTGCTAATGAAAAACTGTTTTTT,CASSKGAEGANEKLFF
TRBD2,TRBJ2-1,NA,TRBV11-3,TGTGCCAGCAGCTTAAACCTAGCGGTCTACAATGAGCAGTTCTTC,CASSLNLAVYNEQFF
TRBD2,TRBJ2-7,NA,TRBV24-1,TGTGCCACCGAACGAGCGGGAGGCCAAAACAGGGTAGGGTCCCTCTACGAGCAGTACTTC,CATERAGGQNRVGSLYEQYF
NA,TRBJ2-3,NA,TRBV19,TGTGCCAGTAGTCCTGCCCCAGGGGAAGATACGCAGTATTTT,CASSPAPGEDTQYF
NA,TRBJ2-7,NA,TRBV12-2,TGTGCAAGTCGCTTGGCGTACAGGGGCAGGGTGTACGAGCAGTACTTC,CASRLAYRGRVYEQYF